The 26 T cell receptor beta chains reported below all come from one sample, sequenced in a study of control samples from healthy donors and cancer patients. Generated by immunoSEQ multiplex PCR, the TCRdb table keeps only in-frame clones and is missing some. The data contain fewer than 85,000 clones, around 92% of them singletons. What was sequenced was blood. Receptors were obtained from a woman between 55 and 75 years old in good health.

The chain uses TRBV7-9 and TRBJ1-4; TRBD1 matches 7 bases. V dropped 3 bases and J dropped 5; count of bases not matched to a gene: 6. The CDR3 extends over 15 amino acids. CDR1 and CDR2 (germline): SEHNR, FQNEAQ (reference sequence). The CDR3 sequence is CASSFMGTENEKLFF. In DNA form, the CDR3 reads TGTGCCAGCAGCTTCATGGGGACAGAGAATGAAAAACTGTTTTTT.

Turning to this clone: The same CDR3 can be traced to other DNA sequences in this sample. The chain has TRBV18 and TRBJ1-1, with D tentatively TRBD1 (5 bases). V gave up 6 bases and J gave up 1 base, with 9 bases separating them. The germline gives CDR1 KGHSH, CDR2 LQKENI. The CDR3 spans 13 residues. Here the CDR3 reads CASSRVGNTEAFF. DNA of the CDR3: TGTGCCAGCTCCAGGGTGGGGAACACTGAAGCTTTCTTT.

V usage is TRBV20-1 and J usage is TRBJ2-7; 8 bases are a match to TRBD2. Germline lookup yields CDR1 DFQATT and CDR2 SNEGSKA (reference sequence). Trimming at V came to 3 bases and at J to 7 bases, leaving 5 bases not matched to a gene. The CDR3 has 12 amino acids. The DNA for the CDR3 is TGCAGTGCTAGTAGCGGGGCCCGAGAGCAGTACTTC. Amino acid sequence: CSASSGAREQYF.

The chain recombines TRBV27 with TRBJ1-5, with unresolved D. Germline V lookup: CDR1 MNHEY, CDR2 SMNVEV (reference sequence). The CDR3 sequence is 16 residues long. Trimming shortened V by 8 bases and J by 2 bases, and 19 bases separated the two germline ends. The CDR3 nucleotides are TGTGCCAGCGGTCCCGGCGGAGCCCGGGGCAATCAGCCCCAGCATTTT. It yields the protein CASGPGGARGNQPQHF.

The rearrangement uses TRBV4-1 and TRBJ2-1; D ambiguous. The CDR3 has 16 residues. V lost 1 base and J 5 bases, leaving 15 bases between the germline ends. Germline V gives CDR1 MGHRA, CDR2 YSYEKL. The DNA of the CDR3 is TGCGCCAGCAGCCAAGTCAGGCCGCTACTTAACAATGAGCAGTTCTTC. Translating it yields CASSQVRPLLNNEQFF.

Written as DNA, the CDR3 is TGTGCCAGCAGTTACGACGGCGGAACCGGGGAGCTGTTTTTT. Translating gives CASSYDGGTGELFF. V is TRBV6-5 and J is TRBJ2-2; D gene uncertain. CDR3 length: 14 residues. Germline V gene lookup returns CDR1 MNHEY and CDR2 SVGAGI. V lost 2 bases, J lost 5 bases, and 9 bases lay in between.

The DNA of the CDR3 is TGTGCCAGCAGCATAGCGGCTGCCCAAATATCCTACGAGCAGTACTTC. It specifies CASSIAAAQISYEQYF. The V call is TRBV21-1, the J call TRBJ2-7; the table gives TRBD1 as D, unverified against the DNA. TRBV21-1 constitutes a pseudogene. This CDR3 is built from 16 residues.

The V gene is TRBV7-3, the J gene TRBJ2-7, with D possibly TRBD1 on 6 matching bases. The CDR3 length is 13 residues. Germline CDR1 SGHTA, CDR2 FQGTGA. Trimming took 5 bases from V and 5 from J, leaving 13 bases between them. The DNA for the CDR3 is TGTGCCAGCAGCCTAAACAGGGAAGACGAGCAGTACTTC. It translates to CASSLNREDEQYF. Together with reference TRBV7-3 and TRBJ2-7, the CDR3 gives the full variable domain: GAGVSQTPSNKVTEKGKYVELRCDPISGHTALYWYRQSLGQGPEFLIYFQGTGAADDSGLPNDRFFAVRPEGSVSTLKIQRTERGDSAVYLCASSLNREDEQYFGPGTRLTVT.

V usage is TRBV7-3 and J usage is TRBJ1-1; TRBD1 is a possible D gene (6 bases). This CDR3 region has 14 residues. The germline V gene encodes CDR1 SGHTA and CDR2 FQGTGA. V was trimmed by 4 bases and J by 1 base, leaving 10 bases between them. DNA of the CDR3: TGTGCCAGCAGCTCCGGGGGCGGGAACACTGAAGCTTTCTTT. Translating it yields CASSSGGGNTEAFF.

The chain combines TRBV18 with TRBJ2-1; D is perhaps TRBD1 (6 bases). CDR1 and CDR2 from the germline V gene are KGHSH and LQKENI. The CDR3 totals 13 residues. Trimming left V 5 bases short and J 10 bases short, with 15 bases between. The CDR3 sequence: CASSGGQLREQFF. The CDR3 nucleotides are TGTGCCAGCTCAGGAGGACAGTTGCGGGAGCAGTTCTTC.

V and J are TRBV11-2 and TRBJ1-5, with D maybe TRBD1 (5 bases). The CDR3 sequence is 15 residues long. Trimming took off 5 bases at V and 7 bases at J, with 18 bases between the two ends. Germline values: CDR1 SGHAT, CDR2 FQNNGV. The CDR3 DNA follows: TGTGCCAGCAGCCCTACAGCGGGGGTAGAGCAGCCCCAGCATTTT. It codes for CASSPTAGVEQPQHF.

This clone was seen once. The chain has TRBV7-6 and TRBJ2-5; 11 nucleotides line up with TRBD2. This CDR3 region has 20 residues. Trimming cost V 3 bases and J 0 bases; bases outside gene matches: 15. The germline CDR1 and CDR2 sequences are SGHVS and FNYEAQ. The CDR3 reads CASSFRASGTSGQYQETQYF. CDR3 nucleotides: TGTGCCAGCAGCTTCCGGGCCTCAGGGACTAGCGGACAGTACCAAGAGACCCAGTACTTC.

CDR3 DNA: TGTGCCAGCAGTATCCGACAGGATCTGAACTATGGCTACACCTTC. This codes for CASSIRQDLNYGYTF. This chain links TRBV28 with TRBJ1-2, with a tentative D call TRBD1 (6 bases). V was clipped by 5 bases and J by 2 bases, with 15 bases between them. The CDR3 sequence is 15 residues long. Germline V CDR1 and CDR2: MDHEN, SYDVKM.

The gene calls are TRBV6-5 and TRBJ2-2; 9 nucleotides match TRBD1. The germline V gene encodes CDR1 MNHEY and CDR2 SVGAGI. The V segment lost 7 bases and the J segment 3 bases; nucleotides outside the gene matches: 6. The CDR3 loop spans 15 amino acids. Here the CDR3 reads CASMEGQGDTGELFF. The CDR3 nucleotides are TGTGCCAGCATGGAGGGACAGGGTGACACCGGGGAGCTGTTTTTT.

The chain is built from TRBV5-1 and TRBJ1-6; 8 bases fit TRBD1. Germline V CDR1 and CDR2: SGHRS, YFSETQ. V trimming: 4 bases; J trimming: 6 bases; junction bases outside the gene matches: 3. This CDR3 is 14 amino acids long. This CDR3 reads CASSRTGRNSPLHF. CDR3 nucleotide sequence: TGCGCCAGCAGCAGGACAGGGCGTAATTCACCCCTCCACTTT. Looking up the rest from reference TRBV5-1 and TRBJ1-6 gives the full variable domain: KAGVTQTPRYLIKTRGQQVTLSCSPISGHRSVSWYQQTPGQGLQFLFEYFSETQRNKGNFPGRFSGRQFSNSRSEMNVSTLELGDSALYLCASSRTGRNSPLHFGNGTRLTVT.

The chain employs TRBV15 and TRBJ1-1; D might be TRBD1 (5 bases). V lost 0 bases and J lost 5, with 16 bases in between. The CDR3 is made up of 16 amino acids. In germline, CDR1 is LNHNV, CDR2 YYDKDF (reference sequence). CDR3 DNA: TGTGCCACCAGCAGAGATCACAGGAGGCTACGGACTGAAGCTTTCTTT. It yields the protein CATSRDHRRLRTEAFF.

The chain employs TRBV25-1 and TRBJ1-3; D gene unclear. The CDR3 sequence is 12 residues long. Germline values: CDR1 MGHDK, CDR2 SYGVNS. Trimming shortened V by 4 bases and J by 3 bases, and 4 bases separated the two germline ends. CDR3 nucleotide sequence: TGTGCCAGCAGTGGGATTGGAAACACCATATATTTT. As protein: CASSGIGNTIYF. Supplemented by reference TRBV25-1 and TRBJ1-3, the full variable domain reads EADIYQTPRYLVIGTGKKITLECSQTMGHDKMYWYQQDPGMELHLIHYSYGVNSTEKGDLSSESTVSRIRTEHFPLTLESARPSHTSQYLCASSGIGNTIYFGEGSWLTVV.

CDR3 nucleotides: TGTGCCAGCAGCTTGGCCGGCGTCGAGAACTATGGCTACACCTTC. Protein product: CASSLAGVENYGYTF. This sequence joins TRBV5-4 and TRBJ1-2; D not resolved. The CDR3 is made up of 15 amino acids. The ends were cut back, 0 bases at V and 2 bases at J, with 11 bases in the middle. The V gene's germline CDR1 is SGHNT and CDR2 YYREEE (reference sequence).

This chain uses TRBV5-1 with TRBJ1-3; 8 bases are a match to TRBD1. Germline V lookup: CDR1 SGHRS, CDR2 YFSETQ. The CDR3 covers 16 residues. V lost 3 bases, J lost 2 bases, and 7 bases stayed unmatched. CDR3 sequence: CASSYSTGATGNTIYF. CDR3 bases: TGCGCCAGCAGCTACTCGACAGGGGCGACTGGAAACACCATATATTTT.

The chain recombines TRBV6-6 with TRBJ1-4; tentative D call: TRBD1 (5 bases). The germline CDR1 and CDR2 sequences are MNHNY and SVGAGI (reference sequence). CDR3 length equals 18 residues. The V gene lost 5 bases and the J gene lost 0 bases, with 19 bases spanning the gap. The CDR3 DNA follows: TGTGCCAGCAGTAGATCCCGGGACCGGGCTGCAACTAATGAAAAACTGTTTTTT. Amino acids: CASSRSRDRAATNEKLFF.

The chain recombines TRBV7-9 with TRBJ2-7, with D tentatively TRBD1 (5 bases). In germline, CDR1 is SEHNR, CDR2 FQNEAQ (reference sequence). The length of the CDR3 is 15 residues. The V end was cut by 5 bases, the J end by 0 bases, with 14 bases between. CDR3 region: CASSAQDRPSYEQYF. CDR3 coding DNA: TGTGCCAGCAGCGCCCAAGACAGACCCTCCTACGAGCAGTACTTC.

Only one count was recorded for this clone. The chain combines TRBV11-2 with TRBJ1-4; D perhaps matches TRBD1 (5 bases). Deletions cut 4 bases from V and 4 bases from J, with 22 bases between. This CDR3 has 18 amino acids. Germline CDR1 is SGHAT and CDR2 is FQNNGV. The CDR3 DNA reads as TGTGCCAGCAGCTCGTACCTTTCTCCGGGACGGTATAATGAAAAACTGTTTTTT. Residues: CASSSYLSPGRYNEKLFF.

J is TRBJ2-1 and V is TRBV19; 7 nucleotides match TRBD2. This CDR3 spans 14 amino acids. Germline CDR1 reads LNHDA; CDR2 reads SQIVND (reference sequence). V lost 5 bases, J lost 2 bases, and 3 bases stayed unmatched. The CDR3 loop reads CASSPRGAYNEQFF. Written as DNA, the CDR3 is TGTGCCAGTAGTCCCCGGGGGGCCTACAATGAGCAGTTCTTC.

In its sample, this clone was seen once. This chain joins TRBV29-1 and TRBJ2-1; maybe TRBD2 (6 bases). Trimming removed 6 bases at V and 9 bases at J, with 24 bases between. The CDR3 totals 15 residues. The V gene's germline CDR1 is SQVTM and CDR2 ANQGSEA. CDR3 in DNA: TGCAGCGTGGAACGACTGATTACCCCCGGGGGTGAGCAGTTCTTC. Translation: CSVERLITPGGEQFF.

The rearrangement uses TRBV10-3 and TRBJ2-1; 13 bases line up with TRBD2. V was clipped by 10 bases and J by 3 bases; unmatched bases: 9. Germline loops: CDR1 ENHRY, CDR2 SYGVKD. The CDR3 spans 16 residues. CDR3 amino acids: CATGLAGVRDYNEQFF. The CDR3 nucleotides are TGTGCCACCGGACTAGCGGGAGTGAGGGACTACAATGAGCAGTTCTTC.

For this clone: A junction boundary mismatches the germline segment, possibly from a read error. The V and J genes are TRBV12-3 or TRBV12-4 and TRBJ1-2, with TRBD1 matching 7 bases. The CDR3 covers 11 residues. This CDR3 reads CASSARDSQLF. CDR3 nucleotide sequence: TGTGCCAGCAGCGCCCGGGACAGCCAACTCTTC.